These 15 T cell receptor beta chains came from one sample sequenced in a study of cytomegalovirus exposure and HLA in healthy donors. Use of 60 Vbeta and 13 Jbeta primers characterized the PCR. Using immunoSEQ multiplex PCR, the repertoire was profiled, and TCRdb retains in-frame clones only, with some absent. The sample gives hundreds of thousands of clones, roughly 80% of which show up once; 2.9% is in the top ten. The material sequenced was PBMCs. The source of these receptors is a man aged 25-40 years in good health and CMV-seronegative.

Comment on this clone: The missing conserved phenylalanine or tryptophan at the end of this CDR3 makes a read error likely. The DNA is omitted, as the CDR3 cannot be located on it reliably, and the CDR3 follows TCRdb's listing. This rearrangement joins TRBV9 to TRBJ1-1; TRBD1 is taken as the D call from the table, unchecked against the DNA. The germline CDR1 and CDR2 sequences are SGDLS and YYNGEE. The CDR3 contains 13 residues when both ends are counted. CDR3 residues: CASSLSGRDLLRD.

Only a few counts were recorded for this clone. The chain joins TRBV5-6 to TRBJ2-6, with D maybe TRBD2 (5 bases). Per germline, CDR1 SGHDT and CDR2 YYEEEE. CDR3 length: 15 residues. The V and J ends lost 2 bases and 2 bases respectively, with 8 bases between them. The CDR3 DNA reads TGTGCCAGCAGCTTCCCGGGAACTGGGGCCAACGTCCTGACTTTC. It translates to CASSFPGTGANVLTF.

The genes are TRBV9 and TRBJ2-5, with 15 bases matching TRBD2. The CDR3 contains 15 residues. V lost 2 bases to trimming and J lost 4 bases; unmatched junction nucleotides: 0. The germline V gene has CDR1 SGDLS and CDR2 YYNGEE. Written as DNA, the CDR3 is TGTGCCAGCAGCGTGGGACTAGCGGGGGGAGAGACCCAGTACTTC. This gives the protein CASSVGLAGGETQYF.

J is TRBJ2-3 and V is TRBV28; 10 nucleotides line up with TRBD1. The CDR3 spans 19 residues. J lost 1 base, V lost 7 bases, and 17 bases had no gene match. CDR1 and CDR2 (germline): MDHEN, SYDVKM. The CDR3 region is CASTTPTGQGNGGTDTQYF. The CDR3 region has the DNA TGTGCCAGCACCACGCCCACGGGACAGGGGAACGGGGGCACAGATACGCAGTATTTT. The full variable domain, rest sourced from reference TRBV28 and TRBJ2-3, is DVKVTQSSRYLVKRTGEKVFLECVQDMDHENMFWYRQDPGLGLRLIYFSYDVKMKEKGDIPEGYSVSREKKERFSLILESASTNQTSMYLCASTTPTGQGNGGTDTQYFGPGTRLTVL.

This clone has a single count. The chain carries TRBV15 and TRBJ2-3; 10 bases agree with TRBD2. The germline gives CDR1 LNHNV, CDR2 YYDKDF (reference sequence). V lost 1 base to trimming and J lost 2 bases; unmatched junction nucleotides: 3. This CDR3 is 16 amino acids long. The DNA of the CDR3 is TGTGCCACCAGCAGAGGGCTAGCGGGGGACACAGATACGCAGTATTTT. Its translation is CATSRGLAGDTDTQYF. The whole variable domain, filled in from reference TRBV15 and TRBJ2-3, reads DAMVIQNPRYQVTQFGKPVTLSCSQTLNHNVMYWYQQKSSQAPKLLFHYYDKDFNNEADTPDNFQSRRPNTSFCFLDIRSPGLGDTAMYLCATSRGLAGDTDTQYFGPGTRLTVL.

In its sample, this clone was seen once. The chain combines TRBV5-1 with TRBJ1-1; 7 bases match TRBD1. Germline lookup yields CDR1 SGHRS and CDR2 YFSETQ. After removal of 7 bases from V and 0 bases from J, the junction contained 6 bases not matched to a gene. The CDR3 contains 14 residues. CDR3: CASREGQLNTEAFF. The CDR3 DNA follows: TGCGCCAGCCGAGAGGGACAGCTGAACACTGAAGCTTTCTTT.

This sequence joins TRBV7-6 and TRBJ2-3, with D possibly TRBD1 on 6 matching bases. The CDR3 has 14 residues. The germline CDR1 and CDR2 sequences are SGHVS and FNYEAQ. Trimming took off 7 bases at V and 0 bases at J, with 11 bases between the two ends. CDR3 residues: CASTPTGSTDTQYF. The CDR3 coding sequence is TGTGCCAGCACCCCCACAGGGAGCACAGATACGCAGTATTTT.

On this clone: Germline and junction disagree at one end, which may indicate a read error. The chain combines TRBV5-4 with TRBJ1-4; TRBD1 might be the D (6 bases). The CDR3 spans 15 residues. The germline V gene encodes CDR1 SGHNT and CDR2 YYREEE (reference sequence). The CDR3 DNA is TGTGTCAGCAGCTTGGGGGGCGCAACTAATGAAAAACTGTTTTTT. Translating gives CVSSLGGATNEKLFF.

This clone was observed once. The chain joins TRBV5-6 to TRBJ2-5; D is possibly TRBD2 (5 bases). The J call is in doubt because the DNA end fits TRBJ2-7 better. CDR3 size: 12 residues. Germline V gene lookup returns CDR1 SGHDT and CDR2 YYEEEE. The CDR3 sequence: CASSLSGNEQYF. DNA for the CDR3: TGTGCCAGCAGCTTAAGCGGAAACGAGCAGTACTTC.

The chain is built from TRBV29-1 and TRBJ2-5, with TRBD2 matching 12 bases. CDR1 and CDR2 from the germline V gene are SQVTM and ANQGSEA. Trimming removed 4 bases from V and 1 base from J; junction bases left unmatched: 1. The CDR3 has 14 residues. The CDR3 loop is CSVASGGAQETQYF. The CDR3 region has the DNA TGCAGCGTTGCTAGCGGGGGGGCCCAAGAGACCCAGTACTTC. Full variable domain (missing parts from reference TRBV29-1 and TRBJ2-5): SAVISQKPSRDICQRGTSLTIQCQVDSQVTMMFWYRQQPGQSLTLIATANQGSEATYESGFVIDKFPISRPNLTFSTLTVSNMSPEDSSIYLCSVASGGAQETQYFGPGTRLLVL.

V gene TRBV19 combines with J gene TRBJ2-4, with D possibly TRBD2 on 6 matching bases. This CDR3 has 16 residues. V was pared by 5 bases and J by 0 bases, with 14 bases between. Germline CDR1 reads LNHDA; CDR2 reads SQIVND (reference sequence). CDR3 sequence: CASSWSDGGAKNIQYF. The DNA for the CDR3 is TGTGCCAGTAGTTGGTCAGACGGGGGAGCCAAAAACATTCAGTACTTC. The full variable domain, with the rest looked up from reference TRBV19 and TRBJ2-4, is DGGITQSPKYLFRKEGQNVTLSCEQNLNHDAMYWYRQDPGQGLRLIYYSQIVNDFQKGDIAEGYSVSREKKESFPLTVTSAQKNPTAFYLCASSWSDGGAKNIQYFGAGTRLSVL.

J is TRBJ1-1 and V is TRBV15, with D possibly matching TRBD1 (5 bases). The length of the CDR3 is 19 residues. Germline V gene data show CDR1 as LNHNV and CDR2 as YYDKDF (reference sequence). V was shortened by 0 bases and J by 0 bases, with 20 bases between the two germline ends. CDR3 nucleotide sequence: TGTGCCACCAGCAGAGATTCTTGGGGGGTGAATAGGGTGAACACTGAAGCTTTCTTT. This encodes CATSRDSWGVNRVNTEAFF.

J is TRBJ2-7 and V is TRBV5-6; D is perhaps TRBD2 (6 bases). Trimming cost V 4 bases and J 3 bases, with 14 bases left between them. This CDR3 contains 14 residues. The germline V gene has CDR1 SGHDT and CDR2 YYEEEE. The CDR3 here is CASSTDPEGYEQYF. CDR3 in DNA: TGTGCCAGCAGCACGGACCCGGAGGGCTACGAGCAGTACTTC.

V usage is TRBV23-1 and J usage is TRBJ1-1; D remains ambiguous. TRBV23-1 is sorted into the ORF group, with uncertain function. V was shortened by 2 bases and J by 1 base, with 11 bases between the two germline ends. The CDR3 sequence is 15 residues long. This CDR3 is CASSQPFWRNTEAFF. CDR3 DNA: TGCGCCAGCAGTCAACCCTTCTGGAGGAACACTGAAGCTTTCTTT.

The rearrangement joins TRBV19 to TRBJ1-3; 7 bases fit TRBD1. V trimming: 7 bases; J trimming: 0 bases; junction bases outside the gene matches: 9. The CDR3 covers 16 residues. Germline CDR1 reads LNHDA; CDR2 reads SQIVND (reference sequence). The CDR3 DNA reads TGTGCCAGTACCGACATCCGGACAGGCTCTGGAAACACCATATATTTT. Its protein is CASTDIRTGSGNTIYF.